This T cell receptor (beta chain) was recorded in a study of CD8 T cells in Susac syndrome. The TEMRA cells underwent FACS enrichment, while the CD8+ and CD4+ T cells underwent negative isolation. The RNA input was about 0.5 to 1 ug, and it was reverse transcribed with random hexamers. Amplification of TCR beta CDR3 used immunoSEQ multiplex PCR across 54 Vbeta and 13 Jbeta. TCRdb analysed the immunoSEQ multiplex PCR reads with MiXCR anew, one entry per CDR3 protein. The table has about 130,000 distinct CDR3 sequences, over 90% seen once. This CDR3 has 14 residues. Germline CDR1 is SEHNR and CDR2 is FQNEAQ (reference sequence). V lost 2 bases, J lost 4 bases, and 1 base stayed unmatched.

The clonotype originates from a human donor with multiple sclerosis. The V call is TRBV7-9, the J call TRBJ2-7; the match to TRBD2 covers 11 bases. Sequencing input: CD8+ T cells from PBMCs. The CDR3 spells CASSLTSGSYEQYV. DNA for the CDR3: TGTGCCAGCAGCTTAACTAGCGGGAGTTACGAGCAGTACGTC.